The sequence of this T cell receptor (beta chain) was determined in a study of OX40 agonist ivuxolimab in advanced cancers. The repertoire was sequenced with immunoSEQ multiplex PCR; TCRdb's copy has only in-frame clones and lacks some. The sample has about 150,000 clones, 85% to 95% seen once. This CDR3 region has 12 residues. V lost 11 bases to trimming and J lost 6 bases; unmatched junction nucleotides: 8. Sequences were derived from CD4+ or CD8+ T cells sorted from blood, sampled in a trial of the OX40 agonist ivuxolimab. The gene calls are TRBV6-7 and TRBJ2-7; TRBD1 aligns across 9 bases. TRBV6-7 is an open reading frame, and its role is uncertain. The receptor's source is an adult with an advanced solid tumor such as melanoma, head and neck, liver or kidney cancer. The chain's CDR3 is CAGWDRAGEQYF. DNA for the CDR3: TGTGCCGGGTGGGACAGGGCTGGCGAGCAGTACTTC.